This T cell receptor (beta chain) originates from a study of blood T cell repertoires in COVID-19. At the level of the study: From the United States, Italy and Spain came samples of acute and convalescent COVID-19.

Trimming removed 3 bases from V and 5 bases from J, with 17 bases in between. Per germline, CDR1 LNHDA and CDR2 SQIVND (reference sequence). CDR3 size: 16 residues. Methods used by the authors: Reference gene primers were amplified, and this amplification served to estimate nucleated cell counts. This table comes from immunoSEQ multiplex PCR, and its TCRdb copy is limited to in-frame clones, with some not included. V and J calls and clone size are as listed in that table; D and trimming were resolved from the DNA. The sample comprises about 94,000 clones, around 90% of which are singletons, and 4.5% to 5% rests with the top ten.

The genes are TRBV19 and TRBJ1-5, with D maybe TRBD1 (5 bases). The sequenced sample was peripheral blood. The sequence was obtained from a woman of 80 years or more with acute or convalescent COVID-19. This chain's CDR3 is CASSILGREEYQPQHF. In DNA form, the CDR3 reads TGTGCCAGTAGTATTTTAGGCAGGGAGGAATATCAGCCCCAGCATTTT. Variable domain in full (rest from reference TRBV19 and TRBJ1-5): DGGITQSPKYLFRKEGQNVTLSCEQNLNHDAMYWYRQDPGQGLRLIYYSQIVNDFQKGDIAEGYSVSREKKESFPLTVTSAQKNPTAFYLCASSILGREEYQPQHFGDGTRLSIL.